This TCR beta chain was documented in a study of T cell changes during pregnancy in multiple sclerosis. The repertoire was sequenced with immunoSEQ multiplex PCR; TCRdb's copy has only in-frame clones and lacks some. There are about 59,000 clones in the sample; around 94% occur only once, and 2% to 3% lies in the top ten. Per the germline V gene, CDR1 is SGDLS and CDR2 is YYNGEE. This CDR3 spans 14 amino acids. The V gene lost 4 bases and the J gene lost 7 bases, with 15 bases spanning the gap. This chain links TRBV9 with TRBJ2-1, with D possibly matching TRBD1 (6 bases). This clonotype was sampled from a female donor with multiple sclerosis, enrolled in a pregnancy study. Here the sequenced sample was CD8+ T cells from peripheral blood mononuclear cells, taken after pregnancy. The CDR3 DNA reads as TGTGCCAGCAGCTCCTCAGGGGCCCCGAATGAGCAGTTCTTC. This gives the protein CASSSSGAPNEQFF.